This entry lists 21 T cell receptor beta chains sequenced from one sample in a study of tumor-infiltrating lymphocytes in primary liver carcinoma. A primer matching the constant region was used to make TCR beta cDNA from 500 to 650 ng of total RNA. Sequencing libraries for TCR beta derived from three nested multiplex PCR rounds that used slightly modified ARM-PCR. A C-beta reverse primer was combined with TRBV1-TRBV30 forward primers in the first two PCR rounds, and each round had approximately 10 cycles. From the multiplex PCR reads, TCRdb called clonotypes with MiXCR, one entry per CDR3 protein. The sample shows 300,000 to 350,000 distinct CDR3 sequences, 50% to 75% of them seen only once. Blood RNA was derived from unsorted whole blood, and germline DNA was extracted too. The material sequenced was peripheral blood. These receptor sequences come from a woman between 25 and 40 years old with primary liver carcinoma and hepatitis B virus infection.

Concerning this clonotype: One base away lies a much larger clone, so this may be a sequencing read error. This rearrangement joins TRBV6-1 to TRBJ2-1; D is unclear. Germline-derived CDR1 and CDR2 are MNHNS and SASEGT. The CDR3 extends over 13 amino acids. The CDR3 DNA is TGTGACAGCAGAACCACGGCTTACAATGAGCAGTTCTTC. Its translation is CDSRTTAYNEQFF.

V and J are TRBV4-1 and TRBJ1-5; perhaps TRBD1 as D (5 bases). The CDR3 length is 15 residues. Trimming cost V 6 bases and J 1 base, with 13 bases left between them. The V gene's germline CDR1 is MGHRA and CDR2 YSYEKL. This chain's CDR3 is CASSPIEGSNQPQHF. The DNA of the CDR3 is TGCGCCAGCAGTCCCATAGAGGGGAGCAATCAGCCCCAGCATTTT.

In regard to this clonotype: A read error may account for a junction end that differs from germline. The chain joins TRBV6-2 or TRBV6-3 to TRBJ2-5; maybe TRBD2 (5 bases). This CDR3 has 14 amino acids. In germline, CDR1 is MNHEY, CDR2 SVGEGT. The CDR3 is CTSRPHGVQETQYF. In DNA, the CDR3 is TGTACCAGCCGACCCCACGGGGTTCAAGAGACCCAGTACTTC.

As regards this clonotype: Mismatch with germline at one junction end may stem from a read error. The CDR3 DNA reads as TGTACCAGCTCTACGGGGGGCCGTTATAGCAATCAGTCCCAGCATTTT. Its protein product is CTSSTGGRYSNQSQHF. V is TRBV12-3 or TRBV12-4 and J is TRBJ1-5; TRBD1 is a possible D gene (6 bases). The CDR3 consists of 16 residues.

With regard to this clonotype: Sequence at one end of the junction differs from germline and may be a read error. The chain recombines TRBV7-9 with TRBJ1-6; D not resolved. CDR1 and CDR2 (germline): SEHNR, FQNEAQ (reference sequence). The CDR3 runs 12 residues. CDR3 nucleotide sequence: TGTGCCAGCAGCTTACATAATTCACCCCTCAACTTT. Translating it yields CASSLHNSPLNF.

The V gene is TRBV6-1, the J gene TRBJ1-1; TRBD1 matches at 8 bases. This CDR3 comprises 14 residues. V was pared by 11 bases and J by 3 bases, with 11 bases of the junction left unmatched. Per the germline V gene, CDR1 is MNHNS and CDR2 is SASEGT. In DNA, the CDR3 is TGTGCCGCGAGACCGGGACAGGCCTACACTGAAGCTTTCTTT. Its protein product is CAARPGQAYTEAFF.

There are a few counts of this clonotype. J is TRBJ1-1 and V is TRBV12-3 or TRBV12-4; tentatively, D is TRBD1 (5 bases). Trimming took off 7 bases at V and 2 bases at J, with 14 bases between the two ends. CDR3 length: 14 residues. CDR3 bases: TGTGCCAGCACGGGCGGGGGGTTAAACACTGAAGCTTTCTTT. This gives the protein CASTGGGLNTEAFF.

The chain is built from TRBV12-5 and TRBJ2-2; 7 bases are shared with TRBD2. V lost 3 bases and J lost 4; bases outside the gene matches: 14. The germline V gene has CDR1 LGHNT and CDR2 FRNRAP. The CDR3 spans 18 residues. CDR3 sequence (DNA): TGTGCTAGTGGTTTAGGTTCCCACACGGGGGGTAGCACCGGGGAGCTGTTTTTT. Its translation is CASGLGSHTGGSTGELFF.

The chain joins TRBV12-3 or TRBV12-4 to TRBJ1-5, with D unresolved. Trimming left V 5 bases short and J 7 bases short, with 21 bases between. CDR3 length: 16 residues. The CDR3 region has the DNA TGTGCCAGCAGTCCTCAGACAAGTAAAGTGATCCAGCCCCAGCATTTT. Its translation: CASSPQTSKVIQPQHF.

Worth noting for this clonotype: One base away lies a much larger clone, so this may be a sequencing read error. The chain joins TRBV12-3 or TRBV12-4 to TRBJ2-6, with D tentatively TRBD1 or TRBD2 (5 bases each). This CDR3 spans 15 amino acids. The DNA for the CDR3 is TGTGCCAGCAGTCCCACCCATCGAGGGGCCAACGCCCTGACTTTC. As protein: CASSPTHRGANALTF.

The chain combines TRBV4-1 with TRBJ1-1; 7 nucleotides match TRBD1. The CDR3 is made up of 15 amino acids. CDR1 is MGHRA and CDR2 is YSYEKL in the germline V gene. With V trimmed by 1 base and J by 7 bases, 9 bases remained unmatched. The CDR3 nucleotides are TGCGCCAGCAGCCAAGGAATAAACTGGGACAGTGAAGCTTTCTTT. It codes for CASSQGINWDSEAFF.

This clonotype showed up many times. This rearrangement joins TRBV4-2 to TRBJ2-7, with a weak D call TRBD2 (5 bases). The length of the CDR3 is 13 residues. CDR1 LGHNA and CDR2 YNFKEQ come from the germline V gene. The ends were cut back, 0 bases at V and 7 bases at J, with 10 bases in the middle. CDR3 protein: CASSQDPGWEQYF. Here the CDR3 DNA reads TGTGCCAGCAGCCAAGATCCGGGGTGGGAGCAGTACTTC.

The chain is built from TRBV30 and TRBJ2-3; 7 positions match TRBD2. CDR3 size: 15 residues. The V segment lost 5 bases and the J segment 2 bases; nucleotides outside the gene matches: 10. The germline gives CDR1 GTSNPN, CDR2 SVGIG (reference sequence). DNA of the CDR3: TGTGCCTGGGCTCCGGCTGCGGGAGTCACAGATACGCAGTATTTT. Amino acids: CAWAPAAGVTDTQYF.

A word on this clonotype: This may be a read error: a much more frequent sequence differs by one nucleotide. The V call is TRBV4-3, the J call TRBJ2-3; D gene unclear. CDR3 length: 15 amino acids. Germline values: CDR1 LGHNA, CDR2 YSLEER. CDR3 sequence reads: CGSSQRLTSTDTQYF. CDR3 DNA sequence: TGCGGCAGCAGCCAACGGCTTACTAGCACAGATACGCAGTATTTT.

To note about this clonotype: This clone may be a read error of a much larger clone one base away. The chain uses TRBV12-3 or TRBV12-4 and TRBJ2-7; 9 bases agree with TRBD2. Losses at the gene ends were 6 bases for V and 3 bases for J; bases not matched to a gene: 15. CDR3 length equals 17 residues. The CDR3 DNA follows: TGTGCCAGCAGACTCGGGACTAGCAGGAGCTTGGGCTACGAGCAGTACTTC. Amino acid sequence: CASRLGTSRSLGYEQYF.

The sample holds a few counts of this clonotype. The chain couples TRBV5-1 to TRBJ2-1; 11 nucleotides align to TRBD2. CDR3 length: 16 residues. The J segment lost 6 bases and the V segment lost 0 bases, leaving 5 bases of the junction unmatched. Looked up from germline, CDR1 is SGHRS and CDR2 is YFSETQ. The CDR3 is CASSLDPSGRLNEQFF. The CDR3 DNA is TGCGCCAGCAGCTTGGACCCTAGCGGGAGGCTCAATGAGCAGTTCTTC.

The V call is TRBV7-9, the J call TRBJ2-2, with D possibly matching TRBD1 (6 bases). The V gene's germline CDR1 is SEHNR and CDR2 FQNEAQ (reference sequence). Trimming removed 4 bases at V and 3 bases at J, with 15 bases between. CDR3 size: 16 residues. CDR3 region: CASSSTPGQYTGELFF. CDR3 coding DNA: TGTGCCAGCAGCTCCACCCCGGGACAATACACCGGGGAGCTGTTTTTT.

Of note for this clonotype: It may be a read error: a sequence one base away is much more abundant. The J gene is TRBJ2-1, the V gene TRBV29-1; the D gene is possibly TRBD2 (6 bases). The CDR3 covers 12 residues. With 7 bases removed from V and 6 bases from J, the gap between germline ends came to 13 bases. CDR1 and CDR2 (germline): SQVTM, ANQGSEA. The CDR3 sequence: CSAGLTGNEQFF. CDR3 DNA: TGCAGCGCCGGACTAACGGGCAATGAGCAGTTCTTC.

With regard to this clonotype: Just one base apart from a much larger clone, this may be a read error. The rearrangement joins TRBV29-1 to TRBJ1-2, with 7 positions matching TRBD1. The CDR3 spans 13 residues. Germline V lookup: CDR1 SQVTM, CDR2 ANQGSEA. The CDR3 here is CSVGRGRDYDYTF. CDR3 coding DNA: TGCAGCGTTGGAAGGGGGCGAGATTATGACTACACCTTC.

A note on this clonotype: The germline gene is not matched at one end of the junction; a read error may be the cause. This chain joins TRBV7-8 and TRBJ2-5; no clear D gene. Looked up from germline, CDR1 is SGHVS and CDR2 is FQNEAQ. CDR3 length: 14 residues. CDR3 protein: CAGSPAEKKKTQYF. CDR3 DNA: TGTGCCGGCAGCCCCGCGGAGAAGAAGAAGACCCAGTACTTC. Using reference TRBV7-8 and TRBJ2-5 for the parts outside the CDR3, the full variable domain is GAGVSQSPRYKVAKRGQDVALRCDPISGHVSLFWYQQALGQGPEFLTYFQNEAQLDKSGLPSDRFFAERPEGSVSTLKIQRTQQEDSAVYLCAGSPAEKKKTQYFGPGTRLLVL.

The chain combines TRBV27 with TRBJ2-3, with D unresolved. V was cut by 3 bases and J by 0 bases, with 7 bases left in between. The CDR3 consists of 14 residues. Germline loops: CDR1 MNHEY, CDR2 SMNVEV (reference sequence). As DNA, the CDR3 is TGTGCCAGCAGTTTCGGCGACAGCACAGATACGCAGTATTTT. It is translated as CASSFGDSTDTQYF.